These 17 T cell receptor beta chains came from one sample sequenced in a study of vaccination effects on CD4 cells after COVID-19. ViraFEST used viral peptide pools to expand antigen-specific CD4+ T cells before sequencing. Isolating CD4+ T cells followed less than 11 days of culture. Participants each got two BNT162b2 or mRNA-1273 vaccine doses. Using immunoSEQ multiplex PCR, the repertoire was profiled, and TCRdb retains in-frame clones only, with some absent. The sample holds 70,000 to 95,000 clones, more than 60% seen once. The antigens these receptors bind are not known. This specimen consisted of CD4+ T cells from PBMCs cultured with HCoV-OC43 spike peptides, obtained after COVID-19 vaccination. As to subset: HCoV-OC43 spike overlapping peptide pool stimulation. All receptors come from a human donor who received a COVID-19 vaccine.

The chain carries TRBV7-2 and TRBJ2-5; 7 bases match TRBD2. CDR1 is SGHTA and CDR2 is FQGNSA in the germline V gene. CDR3 length: 16 residues. With 1 base clipped from V and 0 bases from J, the junction kept 5 bases outside the gene matches. The CDR3 sequence: CASSLGLAANQETQYF. The CDR3 nucleotides read TGTGCCAGCAGCTTAGGGCTAGCGGCCAACCAAGAGACCCAGTACTTC.

This sequence joins TRBV2 and TRBJ2-5; possible D gene TRBD2, 6 bases. The ends were cut back, 8 bases at V and 2 bases at J, with 15 bases in the middle. CDR1 SNHLY and CDR2 FYNNEI come from the germline V gene. The CDR3 extends over 14 amino acids. The CDR3 here is CASGGKTVQETQYF. The CDR3 bases are TGTGCCAGCGGCGGGAAGACGGTTCAAGAGACCCAGTACTTC.

The V and J genes are TRBV2 and TRBJ2-3, with D hard to call. V shed 7 bases and J shed 5 bases, with 13 bases lying between them. CDR3 size: 13 residues. The V gene's germline CDR1 is SNHLY and CDR2 FYNNEI. CDR3 residues: CASTQTSGDTQYF. The CDR3 coding sequence is TGTGCCAGCACTCAAACTTCGGGAGATACGCAGTATTTT.

The gene calls are TRBV6-5 and TRBJ2-1, with D perhaps matching TRBD2 (7 bases). CDR1 and CDR2 from the germline V gene are MNHEY and SVGAGI. The CDR3 is 14 amino acids. Trimming shortened V by 7 bases and J by 5 bases, and 15 bases separated the two germline ends. The CDR3 DNA follows: TGTGCCAGCATTCGCCGGGGGGCTCACAATGAGCAGTTCTTC. This sequence encodes CASIRRGAHNEQFF.

J is TRBJ2-5 and V is TRBV9; TRBD1 might be the D (6 bases). The germline V and J ends were trimmed by 2 bases and 1 base, with 12 bases remaining between them. The CDR3 is made up of 15 amino acids. Germline CDR1 is SGDLS and CDR2 is YYNGEE. CDR3 amino acids: CASSVQGQAQETQYF. DNA for the CDR3: TGTGCCAGCAGCGTCCAGGGACAAGCCCAAGAGACCCAGTACTTC.

The chain employs TRBV4-3 and TRBJ1-2; D ambiguous. V was clipped by 0 bases and J by 0 bases, with 8 bases between them. This CDR3 is built from 15 residues. The germline V gene encodes CDR1 LGHNA and CDR2 YSLEER. CDR3 region: CASSQDFNSNYGYTF. The CDR3 DNA reads TGCGCCAGCAGCCAAGATTTTAACTCTAACTATGGCTACACCTTC.

The chain combines TRBV28 with TRBJ1-2, with D hard to call. The germline V and J ends were trimmed by 3 bases and 8 bases, with 19 bases remaining between them. CDR1 and CDR2 (germline): MDHEN, SYDVKM. This CDR3 comprises 15 residues. The CDR3 protein is CASSLGSPLFRGYTF. CDR3 bases: TGTGCCAGCAGTTTGGGGAGCCCTCTATTCCGAGGCTACACCTTC.

In DNA, the CDR3 is TGTGCCAGCAGTCTTACGTGGACAGGGGGCTTTAGGGACACTGAAGCTTTCTTT. Amino acid sequence: CASSLTWTGGFRDTEAFF. The chain couples TRBV6-2 or TRBV6-3 to TRBJ1-1; TRBD1 agrees at 11 bases. Looked up from germline, CDR1 is MNHEY and CDR2 is SVGEGT. J was trimmed by 3 bases and V by 5 bases; bases with no gene match: 14. The CDR3 extends over 18 amino acids.

V is TRBV19 and J is TRBJ1-4; TRBD1 is a possible D gene (5 bases). The V end was cut by 6 bases, the J end by 5 bases, with 13 bases between. The CDR3 is made up of 14 amino acids. CDR1 and CDR2 (germline): LNHDA, SQIVND (reference sequence). In DNA, the CDR3 is TGTGCCAGTAGACTCGGGACGGAGAATGAAAAACTGTTTTTT. This codes for CASRLGTENEKLFF.

The rearrangement joins TRBV3-1 (or the pseudogene TRBV3-2) to TRBJ1-3; no firm D call. V lost 1 base, J lost 5 bases, and 6 bases lay in between. The CDR3 runs to 13 residues. Germline V gene data show CDR1 as LGHDT and CDR2 as YNNKEL (reference sequence). The CDR3: CASSQVTRNTIYF. DNA for the CDR3: TGTGCCAGCAGCCAAGTAACCAGAAACACCATATATTTT.

As concerns this clone: The same CDR3 arises from other DNA sequences in this sample as well. The J gene is TRBJ1-4, the V gene TRBV28; the D is unclear. The CDR3 has 12 amino acids. Trimming removed 2 bases at V and 5 bases at J, with 3 bases between. Per the germline V gene, CDR1 is MDHEN and CDR2 is SYDVKM. The DNA of the CDR3 is TGTGCCAGCAGTTTAAGAAATGAAAAACTGTTTTTT. Translated, it gives CASSLRNEKLFF.

The V call is TRBV6-5, the J call TRBJ1-4, with D unresolved. V lost 6 bases to trimming and J lost 13 bases, with 18 bases between them. Per the germline V gene, CDR1 is MNHEY and CDR2 is SVGAGI. The CDR3 contains 13 residues. The CDR3 region has the DNA TGTGCCAGCAGCGGAGCCGAAGGGCTGGTACTGTTTTTT. The encoded protein is CASSGAEGLVLFF.

This clone was seen just once. V gene TRBV6-5 combines with J gene TRBJ2-1, with 7 bases matching TRBD1. With 8 bases clipped from V and 0 bases from J, the junction kept 1 base outside the gene matches. Germline V gives CDR1 MNHEY, CDR2 SVGAGI. CDR3 size: 13 residues. The CDR3 here is CASDRDSYNEQFF. The CDR3 region has the DNA TGTGCCAGCGACAGGGACTCCTACAATGAGCAGTTCTTC.

The chain links TRBV24-1 to TRBJ1-6; 7 bases line up with TRBD1. The CDR3 is 14 amino acids. The germline gives CDR1 KGHDR, CDR2 SFDVKD. The trim removed 8 bases at V and 7 bases at J, leaving 7 bases unmatched. The CDR3 region has the DNA TGTGCCACCATTGAGGGGGCGGCCAATTCACCCCTCCACTTT. Its translation is CATIEGAANSPLHF.

The chain uses TRBV3-1 (or the pseudogene TRBV3-2) and TRBJ1-2; a weak D match, TRBD1 (6 bases). The V end was cut by 4 bases, the J end by 3 bases, with 15 bases between. The CDR3 consists of 15 residues. CDR1 is LGHDT, CDR2 YNNKEL, per germline (reference sequence). The CDR3 nucleotides are TGTGCCAGCAGCCCGCGACATAAGGGGGACTATGGCTACACCTTC. This codes for CASSPRHKGDYGYTF.

The J gene is TRBJ1-6, the V gene TRBV25-1; D remains ambiguous. This CDR3 is 14 amino acids long. Germline V gives CDR1 MGHDK, CDR2 SYGVNS. V was cut by 4 bases and J by 7 bases, with 11 bases left in between. Here the CDR3 reads CASSAGRVNSPLHF. CDR3 in DNA: TGTGCCAGCAGTGCAGGAAGGGTAAATTCACCCCTCCACTTT.

The V call is TRBV10-1, the J call TRBJ2-1; D gene unclear. Germline assignment: CDR1 WNHNN and CDR2 SYGVQD (reference sequence). V gave up 0 bases and J gave up 2 bases, with 11 bases separating them. CDR3 length equals 16 residues. The DNA of the CDR3 is TGCGCCAGCAGTGAGTCTCCAGCCGTGACCTACAATGAGCAGTTCTTC. Translating gives CASSESPAVTYNEQFF.